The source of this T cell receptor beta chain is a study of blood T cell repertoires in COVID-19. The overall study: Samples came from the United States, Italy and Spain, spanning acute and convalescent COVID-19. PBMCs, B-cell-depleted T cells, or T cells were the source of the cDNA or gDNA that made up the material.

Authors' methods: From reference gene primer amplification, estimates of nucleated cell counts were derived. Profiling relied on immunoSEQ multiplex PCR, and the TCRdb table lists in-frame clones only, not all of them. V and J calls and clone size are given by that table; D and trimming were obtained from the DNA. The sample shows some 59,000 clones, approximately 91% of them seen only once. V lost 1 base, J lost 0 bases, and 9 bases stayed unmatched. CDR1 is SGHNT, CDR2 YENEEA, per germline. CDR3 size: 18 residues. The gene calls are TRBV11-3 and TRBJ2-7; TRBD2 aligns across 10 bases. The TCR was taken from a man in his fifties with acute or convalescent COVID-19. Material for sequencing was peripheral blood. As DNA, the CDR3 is TGTGCCAGCAGCTTAGGCGAGGGACTAGCGACAAGCTCCTACGAGCAGTACTTC. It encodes CASSLGEGLATSSYEQYF.